These 12 T cell receptor beta chains were all obtained from the same sample, sequenced in a study of cytomegalovirus exposure and HLA in healthy donors. PCR was performed using 60 Vbeta and 13 Jbeta primers. Some clones are missing from TCRdb's copy, which holds only in-frame ones; the method was immunoSEQ multiplex PCR. Of 99,000 or so clones detected, about 79% appear once; the ten largest clones hold around 3%. The sequenced material came from PBMCs. The receptor set was obtained from a male donor in good health and CMV-seropositive.

Concerning this clone itself: The junction differs from germline at one of its ends, possibly a read error. The CDR3, as DNA: TGTGCCAGCAGCGAACGGCTACGGAGAGGAAACGCCATATATTTT. It encodes CASSERLRRGNAIYF. The chain has TRBV7-9 and TRBJ1-3; no clear D. Germline loops: CDR1 SEHNR, CDR2 FQNEAQ (reference sequence). This CDR3 region has 15 residues.

The genes are TRBV5-8 and TRBJ2-1; the D is unclear. V shed 0 bases and J shed 0 bases, with 4 bases lying between them. This CDR3 contains 14 residues. CDR1 SGHTS and CDR2 YDEGEE come from the germline V gene. The CDR3 nucleotides read TGTGCCAGCAGCTTGGGGCACTCCTACAATGAGCAGTTCTTC. Protein sequence: CASSLGHSYNEQFF. Full variable domain (rest looked up from reference TRBV5-8 and TRBJ2-1): EAGVTQSPTHLIKTRGQQATLRCSPISGHTSVYWYQQALGLGLQFLLWYDEGEERNRGNFPPRFSGRQFPNYSSELNVNALELEDSALYLCASSLGHSYNEQFFGPGTRLTVL.

The V and J genes are TRBV29-1 and TRBJ1-2; 7 positions match TRBD1. The CDR3 covers 13 residues. With V trimmed by 2 bases and J by 8 bases, 8 bases remained unmatched. Germline V gene data show CDR1 as SQVTM and CDR2 as ANQGSEA. DNA of the CDR3: TGCAGCGTTGAAATCCAGGGGGAAATGGGCTACACCTTC. As protein: CSVEIQGEMGYTF.

The gene calls are TRBV30 and TRBJ1-1; D gene uncertain. Per the germline V gene, CDR1 is GTSNPN and CDR2 is SVGIG (reference sequence). Between the trimmed V and J ends, which lost 2 bases and 1 base, there was a span of 11 bases. The CDR3 consists of 14 residues. CDR3 loop: CAWSSQTPNTEAFF. For the CDR3, the DNA is TGTGCCTGGAGTAGCCAAACCCCGAACACTGAAGCTTTCTTT.

The chain has TRBV27 and TRBJ1-6; 7 nucleotides align to TRBD1. Germline CDR1 reads MNHEY; CDR2 reads SMNVEV (reference sequence). The CDR3 spans 16 residues. The V segment lost 5 bases and the J segment 0 bases; nucleotides outside the gene matches: 4. The CDR3 loop is CASSLQGSSYNSPLHF. CDR3 DNA: TGTGCCAGCAGTCTACAGGGGAGCTCCTATAATTCACCCCTCCACTTT.

The chain employs TRBV4-1 and TRBJ1-2; maybe TRBD1 (5 bases). CDR1 is MGHRA, CDR2 YSYEKL, per germline. The CDR3 has 14 amino acids. V was cut by 1 base and J by 8 bases, with 14 bases left in between. Here the CDR3 DNA reads TGCGCCAGCAGCCAAGTCGCCCCCGGGGGGGGCTACACCTTC. Translation: CASSQVAPGGGYTF.

The V and J genes are TRBV5-6 and TRBJ2-5, with TRBD2 identical over 10 bases. The germline V gene encodes CDR1 SGHDT and CDR2 YYEEEE. The CDR3 covers 15 residues. Losses at the gene ends were 0 bases for V and 7 bases for J; bases not matched to a gene: 6. Written as DNA, the CDR3 is TGTGCCAGCAGCTTGGTGAGAGCGGGGGGGGCGACCCAGTACTTC. Translation: CASSLVRAGGATQYF.

The chain combines TRBV11-3 with TRBJ2-5; TRBD2 matches 10 bases. The CDR3 is 14 amino acids. In germline, CDR1 is SGHNT, CDR2 YENEEA. The J segment lost 4 bases and the V segment lost 5 bases, leaving 4 bases of the junction unmatched. For the CDR3, the DNA is TGTGCCAGCAGCGACCGGACTAGCGGAGAGACCCAGTACTTC. The encoded protein is CASSDRTSGETQYF.

CDR3 sequence reads: CASSQGTENIQYF. Written as DNA, the CDR3 is TGTGCCAGCAGCCAGGGGACAGAAAACATTCAGTACTTC. This rearrangement joins TRBV14 to TRBJ2-4, with 7 bases aligning to TRBD1. The CDR3 spans 13 residues. Germline CDR1 reads SGHDN; CDR2 reads FVKESK. The V gene end was trimmed by 3 bases and the J gene end by 5 bases; junction bases not matched to a gene: 1.

The chain carries TRBV4-1 and TRBJ2-7; possible D gene TRBD2, 5 bases. Germline CDR1 is MGHRA and CDR2 is YSYEKL. Trimming stripped 1 base from V and 0 bases from J, with 10 bases between. The CDR3 spans 15 residues. This CDR3 reads CASSQALGVSYEQYF. The CDR3 DNA reads as TGCGCCAGCAGCCAAGCCCTGGGAGTCTCCTACGAGCAGTACTTC.

This clone was counted between two and nine times. V and J are TRBV6-5 and TRBJ1-5, with TRBD1 as a possible D gene (5 bases). Germline CDR1 is MNHEY and CDR2 is SVGAGI. There are 13 residues in the CDR3. The V and J ends lost 6 bases and 6 bases respectively, with 12 bases between them. CDR3 DNA sequence: TGTGCCAGCAGAAACGGACACCGTCAGCCCCAGCATTTT. Its protein is CASRNGHRQPQHF.

The genes are TRBV27 and TRBJ1-6; TRBD1 matches 10 bases. Looked up from germline, CDR1 is MNHEY and CDR2 is SMNVEV (reference sequence). The CDR3 totals 14 residues. V lost 3 bases and J lost 9; bases outside the gene matches: 2. The CDR3 DNA sequence: TGTGCCAGCAGTTTCGGACAGGGGGGTTCACCCCTCCACTTT. Its protein is CASSFGQGGSPLHF.